These 3 T cell receptor beta chains were all obtained from the same sample, sequenced in a study of cytomegalovirus exposure and HLA in healthy donors. 60 Vbeta and 13 Jbeta primers were used in PCR. Profiling relied on immunoSEQ multiplex PCR, and the TCRdb table lists in-frame clones only, not all of them. Altogether about 160,000 clones are present, 70% being singletons, with the ten largest covering roughly 4.5%. Sequencing was performed on PBMCs. The source is a man between 18 and 35 years old in good health and CMV-seropositive.

The chain uses TRBV7-3 and TRBJ2-3; 8 bases match TRBD2. Germline V gene lookup returns CDR1 SGHTA and CDR2 FQGTGA. This CDR3 region has 15 residues. J lost 1 base, V lost 7 bases, and 7 bases had no gene match. DNA of the CDR3: TGTGCCAGCAAAGCGGGGGCCTCTGGCACAGATACGCAGTATTTT. Its translation is CASKAGASGTDTQYF. Combining the CDR3 with reference TRBV7-3 and TRBJ2-3 gives the whole variable domain GAGVSQTPSNKVTEKGKYVELRCDPISGHTALYWYRQSLGQGPEFLIYFQGTGAADDSGLPNDRFFAVRPEGSVSTLKIQRTERGDSAVYLCASKAGASGTDTQYFGPGTRLTVL.

CDR3: CASSFNGGGPPWEQYV. CDR3 in DNA: TGTGCCAGCAGCTTTAATGGGGGAGGCCCCCCTTGGGAGCAGTACGTC. The gene calls are TRBV7-2 and TRBJ2-7; maybe TRBD2 (6 bases). This CDR3 has 16 residues. Trimming cost V 3 bases and J 7 bases, with 22 bases left between them. CDR1 SGHTA and CDR2 FQGNSA come from the germline V gene.

The chain combines TRBV6-5 with TRBJ1-1; a weak D match, TRBD1 (6 bases). Trimming removed 6 bases at V and 4 bases at J, with 15 bases between. There are 14 residues in the CDR3. Per the germline V gene, CDR1 is MNHEY and CDR2 is SVGAGI. CDR3 bases: TGTGCCAGCAGCCTCGGGGGGGGGCGCACTGAAGCTTTCTTT. Its translation: CASSLGGGRTEAFF.